Below are 28 T cell receptor beta chains sequenced from a single sample in a study of cytomegalovirus exposure and HLA in healthy donors (dated by TCRdb to 2016 to 2017). To prepare the library, the immunoSEQ multiplex PCR assay was applied. TCRdb's version of the immuneACCESS table is confined to in-frame rearrangements and falls short of the full clone set. An unresolved V gene accounts for under half of the shortfall where checked; the remainder is of unknown origin. The sample includes 130,000 or so clones, with roughly 90% observed a single time. Together, the top ten hold less than 2% of the sample. The sample consisted of PBMCs. These receptors all come from a woman younger than 35 in good health and CMV-seronegative.

This sequence joins TRBV7-3 and TRBJ2-2, with D possibly being TRBD1 (5 bases). V lost 2 bases to trimming and J lost 4 bases, with 5 bases between them. This CDR3 has 13 residues. Germline assignment: CDR1 SGHTA and CDR2 FQGTGA. The CDR3 DNA is TGTGCCAGCAGCTTACAGGGCACCGGGGAGCTGTTTTTT. It encodes CASSLQGTGELFF. Supplemented by reference TRBV7-3 and TRBJ2-2, the full variable domain reads GAGVSQTPSNKVTEKGKYVELRCDPISGHTALYWYRQSLGQGPEFLIYFQGTGAADDSGLPNDRFFAVRPEGSVSTLKIQRTERGDSAVYLCASSLQGTGELFFGEGSRLTVL.

In its sample, this clone was seen once. The chain employs TRBV15 and TRBJ2-6, with D uncertain. The V gene lost 9 bases and the J gene lost 0 bases, with 9 bases spanning the gap. Germline V gene sequence: CDR1 LNHNV, CDR2 YYDKDF (reference sequence). There are 14 residues in the CDR3. As DNA, the CDR3 is TGTGCCACTTCAACTGCCTCTGGGGCCAACGTCCTGACTTTC. It codes for CATSTASGANVLTF.

The CDR3 DNA follows: TGCGCCAGCAGGGACAGCTTAGCCAAAAACATTCAGTACTTC. This encodes CASRDSLAKNIQYF. The V gene is TRBV10-2, the J gene TRBJ2-4; tentatively, D is TRBD1 (6 bases). V lost 6 bases to trimming and J lost 0 bases, with 9 bases between them. The CDR3 has 14 residues. Germline CDR1 WSHSY, CDR2 SAAADI.

The rearrangement links TRBV7-8 to TRBJ1-3; the D is unclear. Trimming left V 5 bases short and J 0 bases short, with 8 bases between. This CDR3 is 14 amino acids long. The germline CDR1 and CDR2 sequences are SGHVS and FQNEAQ. DNA of the CDR3: TGTGCCAGCAGCCCATACATCTCTGGAAACACCATATATTTT. This codes for CASSPYISGNTIYF.

The genes are TRBV29-1 and TRBJ2-1, with unresolved D. CDR1 is SQVTM, CDR2 ANQGSEA, per germline. CDR3 length: 14 amino acids. V lost 7 bases and J 0 bases, leaving 13 bases between the germline ends. CDR3 sequence (DNA): TGCAGCGACGTTGGTGCGGCCTCCTACAATGAGCAGTTCTTC. As protein: CSDVGAASYNEQFF.

This clone was observed a few times. The rearrangement joins TRBV27 to TRBJ2-1; 9 nucleotides align to TRBD2. Germline V gene data show CDR1 as MNHEY and CDR2 as SMNVEV (reference sequence). CDR3 length equals 15 residues. The J segment lost 6 bases and the V segment lost 8 bases, leaving 11 bases of the junction unmatched. The CDR3 reads CASGPRGRAGNEQFF. The CDR3, as DNA: TGTGCCAGCGGACCCCGCGGGAGGGCCGGCAATGAGCAGTTCTTC.

CDR3 sequence reads: CASSPPMGHIVRPDTQYF. CDR3 coding DNA: TGTGCCAGCTCACCACCGATGGGACATATCGTCAGACCCGATACGCAGTATTTT. The chain joins TRBV18 to TRBJ2-3; TRBD1 is a possible D gene (6 bases). Germline CDR1 is KGHSH and CDR2 is LQKENI. CDR3 size: 18 residues. Trimming left V 0 bases short and J 6 bases short, with 22 bases between.

This clone was seen just once. The V and J genes are TRBV28 and TRBJ1-1; a weak D match, TRBD1 (6 bases). CDR3 length: 19 residues. Germline V lookup: CDR1 MDHEN, CDR2 SYDVKM. Trimming left V 5 bases short and J 3 bases short, with 28 bases between. The CDR3 DNA sequence: TGTGCCAGCAGTGCCTACAGGTCATGGGGACGGGGGGGGCACACTGAAGCTTTCTTT. It encodes CASSAYRSWGRGGHTEAFF.

The chain carries TRBV27 and TRBJ2-2, with 7 bases lining up with TRBD1. This CDR3 has 17 residues. Per germline, CDR1 MNHEY and CDR2 SMNVEV (reference sequence). J gave up 0 bases and V 5 bases, and 9 bases lay outside the gene matches. The CDR3 spells CASSGRDSRSNTGELFF. In DNA form, the CDR3 reads TGTGCCAGCAGTGGCCGGGACAGTCGATCGAACACCGGGGAGCTGTTTTTT.

CDR3 bases: TGTGCCAGCAGCCGGGTCCCCGGACAGGGATTCTACGAGCAGTACTTC. Residues: CASSRVPGQGFYEQYF. J is TRBJ2-7 and V is TRBV11-1; 8 bases are a match to TRBD1. The germline CDR1 and CDR2 sequences are SGHAT and FQDESV (reference sequence). V trimming: 5 bases; J trimming: 3 bases; junction bases outside the gene matches: 12. The CDR3 contains 16 residues.

In its sample, this clone was seen once. CDR3 region: CASSRPGMNTEAFF. CDR3 nucleotide sequence: TGTGCCAGCAGCCGACCGGGTATGAACACTGAAGCTTTCTTT. This chain joins TRBV14 and TRBJ1-1; D not certain. Trimming stripped 4 bases from V and 0 bases from J, with 9 bases between. The CDR3 contains 14 residues. CDR1 is SGHDN and CDR2 is FVKESK in the germline V gene.

The chain combines TRBV7-9 with TRBJ1-2, with D possibly being TRBD1 (6 bases). The ends were cut back, 5 bases at V and 6 bases at J, with 10 bases in the middle. In germline, CDR1 is SEHNR, CDR2 FQNEAQ (reference sequence). This CDR3 has 12 amino acids. The CDR3 nucleotides are TGTGCCAGCAGCAACAACAGGGATGGCTACACCTTC. This gives the protein CASSNNRDGYTF.

The chain couples TRBV5-1 to TRBJ1-1; TRBD1 aligns across 7 bases. This CDR3 has 16 amino acids. V lost 3 bases and J lost 1; bases outside the gene matches: 9. Per the germline V gene, CDR1 is SGHRS and CDR2 is YFSETQ. This chain's CDR3 is CASSYTGVGWNTEAFF. The CDR3, as DNA: TGCGCCAGCAGCTACACAGGGGTCGGGTGGAACACTGAAGCTTTCTTT.

This chain connects TRBV2 to TRBJ1-3, with 9 bases identical to TRBD1. Germline lookup yields CDR1 SNHLY and CDR2 FYNNEI. The CDR3 totals 17 residues. V lost 6 bases to trimming and J lost 0 bases; unmatched junction nucleotides: 9. The DNA for the CDR3 is TGTGCCAGCAGGGGGACAGGGTCCTTTAGCTCTGGAAACACCATATATTTT. It encodes CASRGTGSFSSGNTIYF.

The chain uses TRBV11-3 and TRBJ2-3; D not resolved. Germline CDR1 is SGHNT and CDR2 is YENEEA. The CDR3 is 13 residues long. V was trimmed by 2 bases and J by 2 bases, leaving 5 bases between them. The CDR3 reads CASSLILTDTQYF. In DNA form, the CDR3 reads TGTGCCAGCAGCTTAATCCTCACAGATACGCAGTATTTT.

V is TRBV30 and J is TRBJ1-2; weak D call: TRBD1 (5 bases). In germline, CDR1 is GTSNPN, CDR2 SVGIG (reference sequence). The CDR3 loop spans 13 amino acids. Trimming removed 5 bases at V and 8 bases at J, with 18 bases between. The CDR3 DNA reads TGTGCCTGGGCGGCTGTCAGGGAGGGAGGCTACACCTTC. This sequence encodes CAWAAVREGGYTF. The full variable domain, in which reference TRBV30 and TRBJ1-2 provide the parts outside the CDR3, is SQTIHQWPATLVQPVGSPLSLECTVEGTSNPNLYWYRQAAGRGLQLLFYSVGIGQISSEVPQNLSASRPQDRQFILSSKKLLLSDSGFYLCAWAAVREGGYTFGSGTRLTVV.

The rearrangement links TRBV29-1 to TRBJ2-5; 9 bases fit TRBD2. V lost 4 bases, J lost 5 bases, and 8 bases stayed unmatched. Per germline, CDR1 SQVTM and CDR2 ANQGSEA. The length of the CDR3 is 14 residues. The CDR3 loop is CSVAAGGQTETQYF. CDR3 sequence (DNA): TGCAGCGTTGCGGCGGGGGGGCAAACGGAGACCCAGTACTTC.

The rearrangement joins TRBV6-5 to TRBJ1-1; maybe TRBD1 (6 bases). V was shortened by 5 bases and J by 11 bases, with 18 bases between the two germline ends. The germline gives CDR1 MNHEY, CDR2 SVGAGI. This CDR3 spans 13 amino acids. CDR3 in DNA: TGTGCCAGCAGTCAAGGGGGGCGCGGGGGCGCTTTCTTT. Residues: CASSQGGRGGAFF.

The rearrangement links TRBV6-1 to TRBJ1-5, with 7 bases aligning to TRBD1. This CDR3 has 18 residues. J gave up 0 bases and V 2 bases, and 10 bases lay outside the gene matches. CDR1 MNHNS and CDR2 SASEGT come from the germline V gene. As DNA, the CDR3 is TGTGCCAGCAGTGAATCTCAGGGACAGCCCTATAGCAATCAGCCCCAGCATTTT. This encodes CASSESQGQPYSNQPQHF.

The V and J genes are TRBV5-1 and TRBJ2-1; TRBD1 aligns across 9 bases. V dropped 4 bases and J dropped 6; count of bases not matched to a gene: 17. The germline CDR1 and CDR2 sequences are SGHRS and YFSETQ. The CDR3 spans 18 residues. For the CDR3, the DNA is TGCGCCAGCAGCAACCGGGACAGGGCTCTCGAGGTGGGCAATGAGCAGTTCTTC. Its protein product is CASSNRDRALEVGNEQFF.

The chain links TRBV30 to TRBJ1-1, with no clear D. The CDR3 extends over 12 amino acids. V lost 1 base, J lost 1 base, and 4 bases lay in between. CDR1 and CDR2 (germline): GTSNPN, SVGIG (reference sequence). The CDR3 is CAWSGANTEAFF. The CDR3 nucleotides are TGTGCCTGGAGTGGCGCGAACACTGAAGCTTTCTTT.

The chain uses TRBV6-1 and TRBJ2-7; weak D call: TRBD2 (6 bases). With 2 bases removed from V and 0 bases from J, the gap between germline ends came to 8 bases. Germline loops: CDR1 MNHNS, CDR2 SASEGT. The CDR3 consists of 14 residues. This CDR3 is CASSELGGSYEQYF. Written as DNA, the CDR3 is TGTGCCAGCAGTGAATTGGGGGGCTCCTACGAGCAGTACTTC.

The V gene is TRBV19, the J gene TRBJ2-5; 8 bases fit TRBD1. V trimming: 10 bases; J trimming: 2 bases; junction bases outside the gene matches: 6. The CDR3 loop spans 13 amino acids. The germline V gene encodes CDR1 LNHDA and CDR2 SQIVND (reference sequence). The CDR3 protein is CATNRGKQETQYF. The CDR3 DNA reads as TGTGCCACAAACAGGGGGAAGCAAGAGACCCAGTACTTC.

The rearrangement links TRBV6-5 to TRBJ1-6, with a tentative D call TRBD1 (6 bases). Germline-derived CDR1 and CDR2 are MNHEY and SVGAGI. This CDR3 has 15 residues. Trimming took 6 bases from V and 11 from J, leaving 20 bases between them. The DNA for the CDR3 is TGTGCCAGCAGATCCGACCAGTGGGACACGACACCCCTCCACTTT. This gives the protein CASRSDQWDTTPLHF.

This chain uses TRBV11-3 with TRBJ2-2, with 7 bases identical to TRBD2. The CDR3 consists of 17 residues. Losses at the gene ends were 5 bases for V and 4 bases for J; bases not matched to a gene: 13. The germline V gene encodes CDR1 SGHNT and CDR2 YENEEA. This CDR3 is CASSPTGLVATTGELFF. CDR3 coding DNA: TGTGCCAGCAGCCCGACTGGACTAGTAGCGACCACCGGGGAGCTGTTTTTT.

The gene calls are TRBV27 and TRBJ1-6; D not resolved. V was shortened by 5 bases and J by 6 bases, with 8 bases between the two germline ends. The CDR3 loop spans 13 amino acids. Germline CDR1 MNHEY, CDR2 SMNVEV (reference sequence). This CDR3 is CASSPLPNSPLHF. The CDR3, as DNA: TGTGCCAGCAGTCCCCTCCCTAATTCACCCCTCCACTTT.

The CDR3 DNA reads TGTGCCAGCAGCGCCCCCAGGACAGGGGCCACTGAAGCTTTCTTT. Encoded protein: CASSAPRTGATEAFF. V is TRBV28 and J is TRBJ1-1; 9 bases fit TRBD1. The CDR3 runs to 15 residues. Trimming took 6 bases from V and 4 from J; bases not matched to a gene: 9. Germline-derived CDR1 and CDR2 are MDHEN and SYDVKM.

In its sample, this clone was seen once. The chain carries TRBV6-5 and TRBJ2-7; weak D call: TRBD1 (6 bases). The CDR3 runs to 15 residues. V shed 6 bases and J shed 4 bases, with 19 bases lying between them. Germline V CDR1 and CDR2: MNHEY, SVGAGI. CDR3 loop: CASRPPGTPFYEQYF. For the CDR3, the DNA is TGTGCCAGCAGACCCCCCGGGACACCTTTTTACGAGCAGTACTTC.